These 25 T cell receptor beta chains came from one sample sequenced in a study of cytomegalovirus exposure and HLA in healthy donors. It was with 60 Vbeta and 13 Jbeta primers that the PCR ran. Produced via immunoSEQ multiplex PCR; TCRdb's table is partial and in-frame only. The profile shows 150,000 to 200,000 clones, 60% to 80% of them singletons. Sequenced input: PBMCs. These receptors were collected from a man in his sixties in good health and CMV-seronegative.

This clone was detected only once. The V call is TRBV9, the J call TRBJ2-1; D ambiguous. Germline loops: CDR1 SGDLS, CDR2 YYNGEE. The CDR3 runs 14 residues. V was clipped by 5 bases and J by 0 bases, with 9 bases between them. CDR3 protein: CASSPSFSYNEQFF. The CDR3 region has the DNA TGTGCCAGCAGTCCCTCTTTCTCCTACAATGAGCAGTTCTTC.

This chain connects TRBV29-1 to TRBJ2-2, with D possibly being TRBD1 (6 bases). Trimming took off 5 bases at V and 5 bases at J, with 15 bases between the two ends. This CDR3 is built from 14 residues. Germline CDR1 and CDR2: SQVTM and ANQGSEA. The chain's CDR3 is CSVTAGARTGELFF. CDR3 in DNA: TGCAGCGTTACGGCAGGGGCGCGGACCGGGGAGCTGTTTTTT.

J is TRBJ2-3 and V is TRBV30; possibly TRBD2 for D (5 bases). Deletions cut 0 bases from V and 4 bases from J, with 26 bases between. The CDR3 totals 19 residues. From germline, CDR1 is GTSNPN and CDR2 SVGIG (reference sequence). CDR3 DNA sequence: TGTGCCTGGAGTGTCCGGACCGCACATGGGCTAGCTCGTCCAGATACGCAGTATTTT. It encodes CAWSVRTAHGLARPDTQYF.

This chain uses TRBV4-1 with TRBJ2-7; 9 positions match TRBD1. The CDR3 runs to 15 residues. From germline, CDR1 is MGHRA and CDR2 YSYEKL. Losses at the gene ends were 0 bases for V and 2 bases for J; bases not matched to a gene: 2. CDR3 amino acids: CASSQEQGATYEQYF. The CDR3 DNA is TGCGCCAGCAGCCAAGAACAGGGGGCTACCTACGAGCAGTACTTC.

The chain joins TRBV2 to TRBJ2-1; 10 nucleotides match TRBD2. In germline, CDR1 is SNHLY, CDR2 FYNNEI. The CDR3 sequence is 14 residues long. Unmatched junction bases numbered 7, after V lost 5 bases and J lost 9 bases. CDR3 coding DNA: TGTGCCAGCAGTAGGAAGCGGGGGGGCACTGAGCAGTTCTTC. Its protein is CASSRKRGGTEQFF.

This clone appeared once. The junction and the germline gene differ at one end; a read error may be behind it. V is TRBV4-2 and J is TRBJ1-2; 7 positions match TRBD1. The CDR3 runs 13 residues. Germline V CDR1 and CDR2: LGHNA, YNFKEQ. Here the CDR3 DNA reads TGTGCCAGCAGCCAAGGACAGGGTGACTCCGCCCCCTTC. Its protein is CASSQGQGDSAPF.

The chain is built from TRBV28 and TRBJ2-3; maybe TRBD2 (6 bases). The CDR3 contains 13 residues. Trimming left V 6 bases short and J 5 bases short, with 12 bases between. Germline loops: CDR1 MDHEN, CDR2 SYDVKM. CDR3 DNA sequence: TGTGCCAGCAGCCGCGGGGCGCGAGATACGCAGTATTTT. This translates into CASSRGARDTQYF.

This sequence joins TRBV11-2 and TRBJ2-2, with D possibly TRBD1 on 8 matching bases. Trimming pared 5 bases from V and 6 bases from J, leaving 16 bases between. The length of the CDR3 is 15 residues. The germline gives CDR1 SGHAT, CDR2 FQNNGV. The CDR3: CASSTTGGGPGELFF. CDR3 nucleotides: TGTGCCAGCAGCACAACAGGGGGAGGGCCCGGGGAGCTGTTTTTT.

The DNA of the CDR3 is TGCGCCAGCAGCTTGAGGGCTAGCGGAGGCACCGGGGAGCTGTTTTTT. Amino acids: CASSLRASGGTGELFF. The chain has TRBV5-1 and TRBJ2-2, with 7 bases lining up with TRBD2. CDR3 length: 16 amino acids. The V gene end was trimmed by 1 base and the J gene end by 4 bases; junction bases not matched to a gene: 7. Germline V gene data show CDR1 as SGHRS and CDR2 as YFSETQ. Together with reference TRBV5-1 and TRBJ2-2, the CDR3 gives the full variable domain: KAGVTQTPRYLIKTRGQQVTLSCSPISGHRSVSWYQQTPGQGLQFLFEYFSETQRNKGNFPGRFSGRQFSNSRSEMNVSTLELGDSALYLCASSLRASGGTGELFFGEGSRLTVL.

The V and J genes are TRBV6-6 and TRBJ2-5; D is perhaps TRBD1 (5 bases). The CDR3 has 12 residues. Germline V lookup: CDR1 MNHNY, CDR2 SVGAGI (reference sequence). V was pared by 8 bases and J by 4 bases, with 11 bases between. The CDR3 region is CASFSGPETQYF. CDR3 nucleotide sequence: TGTGCCAGCTTTTCAGGGCCAGAGACCCAGTACTTC.

Comment on this clone: Within the sample, other DNA sequences also encode this same CDR3. As DNA, the CDR3 is TGCGCCAGCAGCCCGGACACACTGAACACTGAAGCTTTCTTT. It encodes CASSPDTLNTEAFF. This chain connects TRBV5-1 to TRBJ1-1; a weak D match, TRBD1 (5 bases). In germline, CDR1 is SGHRS, CDR2 YFSETQ. V lost 4 bases and J lost 0, with 10 bases in between. This CDR3 spans 14 amino acids.

This clone was seen more than once but under ten times. The rearrangement uses TRBV18 and TRBJ2-7, with 12 bases that match TRBD2. J lost 4 bases, V lost 6 bases, and 7 bases had no gene match. CDR3 length: 15 residues. Germline CDR1 and CDR2: KGHSH and LQKENI. In DNA, the CDR3 is TGTGCCAGCTCCCCTGAGCTAGCGGGAGGGTACGAGCAGTACTTC. Translating gives CASSPELAGGYEQYF.

The chain couples TRBV29-1 to TRBJ2-5, with TRBD1 as a possible D gene (6 bases). The J call is in doubt because the DNA end fits TRBJ2-7 better. The CDR3 sequence is 13 residues long. Per the germline V gene, CDR1 is SQVTM and CDR2 is ANQGSEA. In DNA, the CDR3 is TGCAGCGTTGTACGGGACAATTCCTACGAGCAGTACTTC. Protein: CSVVRDNSYEQYF.

J is TRBJ2-1 and V is TRBV27; 10 bases line up with TRBD2. The CDR3 spans 16 residues. Germline loops: CDR1 MNHEY, CDR2 SMNVEV (reference sequence). J gave up 4 bases and V 3 bases, and 6 bases lay outside the gene matches. This CDR3 reads CASSFQAGGRYNEQFF. CDR3 DNA: TGTGCCAGCAGTTTCCAAGCGGGGGGGCGGTACAATGAGCAGTTCTTC.

The V and J genes are TRBV7-9 and TRBJ1-1; no firm D call. V was clipped by 5 bases and J by 1 base, with 11 bases between them. This CDR3 comprises 14 residues. Germline V gene sequence: CDR1 SEHNR, CDR2 FQNEAQ (reference sequence). CDR3 DNA: TGTGCCAGCAGCGTGATTGACTCGAACACTGAAGCTTTCTTT. This translates into CASSVIDSNTEAFF.

The CDR3 reads CASSEVGENYGYTF. The CDR3, as DNA: TGTGCCAGCAGTGAAGTGGGCGAGAACTATGGCTACACCTTC. This sequence joins TRBV6-1 and TRBJ1-2; D is ambiguous. Germline V gene lookup returns CDR1 MNHNS and CDR2 SASEGT. This CDR3 is built from 14 residues. Trimming left V 1 base short and J 2 bases short, with 8 bases between.

The CDR3 DNA follows: TGTGCCATCAGTGAGTCAGCAGGGGCTCCTGTTGCTTTCTTT. Protein sequence: CAISESAGAPVAFF. The genes are TRBV10-3 and TRBJ1-1, with D possibly TRBD1 on 6 matching bases. Trimming took off 0 bases at V and 11 bases at J, with 16 bases between the two ends. The CDR3 spans 14 residues. Germline V gene sequence: CDR1 ENHRY, CDR2 SYGVKD.

This chain uses TRBV9 with TRBJ2-7; 9 nucleotides align to TRBD2. Germline loops: CDR1 SGDLS, CDR2 YYNGEE. Unmatched junction bases numbered 4, after V lost 0 bases and J lost 6 bases. This CDR3 region has 14 residues. The CDR3: CASSVEGSGSEQYF. The CDR3 DNA sequence: TGTGCCAGCAGCGTAGAGGGTAGCGGGAGCGAGCAGTACTTC. Supplemented by reference TRBV9 and TRBJ2-7, the full variable domain reads DSGVTQTPKHLITATGQRVTLRCSPRSGDLSVYWYQQSLDQGLQFLIQYYNGEERAKGNILERFSAQQFPDLHSELNLSSLELGDSALYFCASSVEGSGSEQYFGPGTRLTVT.

The V and J genes are TRBV5-4 and TRBJ1-2; 8 bases line up with TRBD1. The CDR3 runs to 15 residues. Germline assignment: CDR1 SGHNT and CDR2 YYREEE (reference sequence). V trimming: 4 bases; J trimming: 3 bases; junction bases outside the gene matches: 8. CDR3 loop: CASSTDRGFDYGYTF. CDR3 in DNA: TGTGCCAGCAGCACCGACAGGGGATTCGACTATGGCTACACCTTC. The whole variable domain, filled in from reference TRBV5-4 and TRBJ1-2, reads ETGVTQSPTHLIKTRGQQVTLRCSSQSGHNTVSWYQQALGQGPQFIFQYYREEENGRGNFPPRFSGLQFPNYSSELNVNALELDDSALYLCASSTDRGFDYGYTFGSGTRLTVV.

V gene TRBV5-1 combines with J gene TRBJ2-1, with 8 bases that match TRBD2. Germline V gene sequence: CDR1 SGHRS, CDR2 YFSETQ. The ends lost 10 bases at V and 1 base at J; junction bases unmatched: 16. This CDR3 is built from 17 residues. CDR3 sequence (DNA): TGCGCCGGCACCGACTCCATAGCGGGAAATTCCTACAATGAGCAGTTCTTC. Its protein is CAGTDSIAGNSYNEQFF.

Only a few counts were recorded for this clone. The genes are TRBV28 and TRBJ1-2, with D uncertain. Trimming shortened V by 6 bases and J by 4 bases, and 12 bases separated the two germline ends. Germline CDR1 is MDHEN and CDR2 is SYDVKM. This CDR3 region has 13 residues. This CDR3 reads CASRPDWRYGYTF. The CDR3 coding sequence is TGTGCCAGCAGGCCCGACTGGCGCTATGGCTACACCTTC.

The sample holds a few counts of this clone. The genes are TRBV10-3 and TRBJ1-1, with 10 nucleotides matching TRBD1. Germline V gene sequence: CDR1 ENHRY, CDR2 SYGVKD. The CDR3 covers 13 residues. V lost 6 bases to trimming and J lost 3 bases; unmatched junction nucleotides: 1. This CDR3 is CAIRGTGDTEAFF. The CDR3 nucleotides read TGTGCCATCAGGGGGACAGGGGACACTGAAGCTTTCTTT.

The chain is built from TRBV4-2 and TRBJ2-3, with 8 bases lining up with TRBD2. The CDR3 loop spans 14 amino acids. V trimming: 6 bases; J trimming: 2 bases; junction bases outside the gene matches: 4. Germline CDR1 LGHNA, CDR2 YNFKEQ. The CDR3 sequence: CASRLAEDTDTQYF. Here the CDR3 DNA reads TGTGCCAGCAGACTAGCGGAGGACACAGATACGCAGTATTTT.

Points on this clone: The germline gene is not matched at one end of the junction; a read error may be the cause. J is TRBJ1-4 and V is TRBV19; possibly TRBD1 for D (5 bases). The CDR3 sequence is 13 residues long. Germline V lookup: CDR1 LNHDA, CDR2 SQIVND (reference sequence). The CDR3 protein is CASSIGTKEKLFF. The CDR3 DNA reads TGTGCCAGTAGTATCGGGACTAAGGAAAAACTGTTTTTT. The entire variable domain, with the rest obtained from reference TRBV19 and TRBJ1-4, is as follows: DGGITQSPKYLFRKEGQNVTLSCEQNLNHDAMYWYRQDPGQGLRLIYYSQIVNDFQKGDIAEGYSVSREKKESFPLTVTSAQKNPTAFYLCASSIGTKEKLFFGSGTQLSVL.

This chain uses TRBV4-1 with TRBJ2-1; 8 bases align to TRBD2. The CDR3 is made up of 18 amino acids. Germline values: CDR1 MGHRA, CDR2 YSYEKL. Trimming at V came to 3 bases and at J to 6 bases, leaving 16 bases not matched to a gene. The CDR3 here is CASSQPPGAGGPLNEQFF. CDR3 nucleotides: TGCGCCAGCAGCCAGCCCCCGGGCGCGGGGGGTCCCCTCAATGAGCAGTTCTTC.